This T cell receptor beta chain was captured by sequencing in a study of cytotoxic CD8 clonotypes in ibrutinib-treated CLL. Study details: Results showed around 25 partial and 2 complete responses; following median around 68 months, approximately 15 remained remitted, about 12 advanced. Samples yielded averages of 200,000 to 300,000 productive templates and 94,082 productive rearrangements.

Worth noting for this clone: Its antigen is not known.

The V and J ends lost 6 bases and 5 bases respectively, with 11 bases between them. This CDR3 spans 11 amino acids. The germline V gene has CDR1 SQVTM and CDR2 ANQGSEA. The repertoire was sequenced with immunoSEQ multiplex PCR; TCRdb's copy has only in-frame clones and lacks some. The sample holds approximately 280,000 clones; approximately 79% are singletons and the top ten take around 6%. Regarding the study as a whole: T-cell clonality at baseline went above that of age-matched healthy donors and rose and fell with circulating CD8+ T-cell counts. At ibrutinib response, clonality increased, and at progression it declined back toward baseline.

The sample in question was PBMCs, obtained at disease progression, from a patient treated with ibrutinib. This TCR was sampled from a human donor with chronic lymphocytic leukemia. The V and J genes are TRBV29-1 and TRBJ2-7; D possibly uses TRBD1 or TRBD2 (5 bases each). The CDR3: CSVGTGNEQYF. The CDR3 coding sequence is TGCAGCGTAGGGACCGGAAACGAGCAGTACTTC.